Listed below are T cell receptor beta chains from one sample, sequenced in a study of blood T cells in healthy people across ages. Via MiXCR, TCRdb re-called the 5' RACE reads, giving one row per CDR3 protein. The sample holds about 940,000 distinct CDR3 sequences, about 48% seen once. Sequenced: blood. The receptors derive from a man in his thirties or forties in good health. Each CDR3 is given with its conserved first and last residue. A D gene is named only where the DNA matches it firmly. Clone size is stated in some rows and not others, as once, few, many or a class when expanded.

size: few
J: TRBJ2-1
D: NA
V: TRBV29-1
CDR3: CRAGPGNEQFF
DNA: TGCAGAGCCGGCCCCGGGAATGAGCAGTTCTTC

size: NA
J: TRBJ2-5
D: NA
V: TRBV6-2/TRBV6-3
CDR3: CASELGGVGETQYF
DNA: TGTGCCAGCGAACTTGGGGGAGTCGGAGAGACCCAGTACTTC

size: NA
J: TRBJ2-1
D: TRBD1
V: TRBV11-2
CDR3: CASSRDRTNEQFF
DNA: TGTGCCAGCAGTCGGGACAGAACCAATGAGCAGTTCTTC

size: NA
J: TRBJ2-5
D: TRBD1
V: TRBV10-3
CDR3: CAISRGQDKETQYF
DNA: TGTGCCATCAGTCGGGGACAGGACAAAGAGACCCAGTACTTC

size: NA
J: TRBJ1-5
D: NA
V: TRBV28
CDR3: CASSLTQTAYSNQPQHF
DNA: TGTGCCAGCAGTTTAACCCAGACAGCCTATAGCAATCAGCCCCAGCATTTT

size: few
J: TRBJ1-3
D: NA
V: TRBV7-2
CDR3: CASSLGSGNTIYF
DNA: TGTGCCAGCAGCTTAGGTTCGGGAAACACCATATATTTT

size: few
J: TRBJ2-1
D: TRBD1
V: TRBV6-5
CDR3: CASSYGDRLYNEQFF
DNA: TGTGCCAGCAGTTACGGGGACAGGCTCTACAATGAGCAGTTCTTC

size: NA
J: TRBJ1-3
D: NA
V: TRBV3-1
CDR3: CASSQDYGGGTGNTIYF
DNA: TGTGCCAGCAGCCAAGATTACGGTGGGGGAACCGGAAACACCATATATTTT

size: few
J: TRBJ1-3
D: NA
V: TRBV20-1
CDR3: CSASRFSGNTIYF
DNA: TGCAGTGCTAGCCGGTTTTCTGGAAACACCATATATTTT

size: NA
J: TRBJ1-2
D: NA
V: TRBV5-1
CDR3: CASSLEQGRTYYGYTF
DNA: TGCGCCAGCAGCTTGGAGCAGGGCAGAACGTACTATGGCTACACCTTC

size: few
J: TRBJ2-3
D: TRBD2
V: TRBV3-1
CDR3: CASSLIVAGTDTQYF
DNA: TGTGCCAGCAGCCTTATCGTAGCGGGGACAGATACGCAGTATTTT

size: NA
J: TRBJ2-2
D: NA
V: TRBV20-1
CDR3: CSARPAGGRTGELFF
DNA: TGCAGTGCTAGACCGGCAGGGGGGAGGACCGGGGAGCTGTTTTTT

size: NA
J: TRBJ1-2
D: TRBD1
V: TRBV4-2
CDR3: CASSQPDRGHGYTF
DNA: TGTGCCAGCAGCCAACCCGACAGGGGGCATGGCTACACCTTC

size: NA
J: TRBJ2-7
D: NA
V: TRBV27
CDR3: CASSLSSPENYEQYF
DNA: TGTGCCAGCAGTTTAAGTTCCCCGGAGAACTACGAGCAGTACTTC

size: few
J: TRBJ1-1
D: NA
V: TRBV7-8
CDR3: CASSLPWESEAFF
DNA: TGTGCCAGCAGCTTACCCTGGGAGTCAGAAGCTTTCTTT

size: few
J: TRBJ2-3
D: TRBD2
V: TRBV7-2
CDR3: CASSLVNGGMGDTQYF
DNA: TGTGCCAGCAGCTTAGTTAACGGGGGGATGGGGGATACGCAGTATTTT

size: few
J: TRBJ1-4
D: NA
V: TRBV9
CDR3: CASSVGAPGDEKLFF
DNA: TGTGCCAGCAGCGTAGGGGCCCCAGGGGATGAAAAACTGTTTTTT

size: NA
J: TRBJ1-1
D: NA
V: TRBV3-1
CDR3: CASSRDGEAFF
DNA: TGTGCCAGCAGCCGAGACGGAGAAGCTTTCTTT

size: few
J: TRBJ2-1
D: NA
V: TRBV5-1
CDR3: CASSSTNHYNEQFF
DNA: TGCGCCAGCAGCTCGACTAATCACTACAATGAGCAGTTCTTC

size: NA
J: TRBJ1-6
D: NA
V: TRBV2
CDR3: CASSATRGRNSPLHF
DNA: TGTGCCAGCAGCGCTACCCGGGGCAGAAATTCACCCCTCCACTTT

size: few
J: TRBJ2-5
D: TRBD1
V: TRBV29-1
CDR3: CSVEDTGVGETQYF
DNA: TGCAGCGTTGAAGATACAGGGGTGGGGGAGACCCAGTACTTC

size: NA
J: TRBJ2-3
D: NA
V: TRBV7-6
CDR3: CASSFKSPVDTDTQYF
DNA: TGTGCCAGCAGCTTCAAATCCCCCGTAGACACAGATACGCAGTATTTT

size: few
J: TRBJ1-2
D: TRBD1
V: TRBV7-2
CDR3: CASSLGGTGSGYTF
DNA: TGTGCCAGCAGCTTAGGTGGGACAGGGTCTGGCTACACCTTC

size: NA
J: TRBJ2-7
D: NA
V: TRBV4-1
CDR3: CASSQAGVGEQYF
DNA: TGCGCCAGCAGCCAAGCGGGGGTTGGCGAGCAGTACTTC

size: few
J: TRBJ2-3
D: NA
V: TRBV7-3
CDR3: CASSISRDTQYF
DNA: TGTGCCAGCAGCATAAGCCGGGATACGCAGTATTTT

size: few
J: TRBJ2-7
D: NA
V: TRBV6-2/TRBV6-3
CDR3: CASRFGTAQEQYF
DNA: TGTGCCAGCAGATTCGGGACCGCCCAGGAGCAGTACTTC

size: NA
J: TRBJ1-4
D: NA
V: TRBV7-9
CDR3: CASRYTGIDEKLFF
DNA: TGTGCCAGCAGATACACAGGGATAGACGAAAAACTGTTTTTT

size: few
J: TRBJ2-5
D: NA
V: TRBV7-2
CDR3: CASSFYRGGPETQYF
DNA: TGTGCCAGCAGCTTCTACCGAGGGGGTCCAGAGACCCAGTACTTC

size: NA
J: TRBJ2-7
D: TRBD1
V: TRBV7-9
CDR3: CASSSSGGRFNEQYF
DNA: TGTGCCAGCAGCTCCTCAGGGGGCCGTTTCAATGAGCAGTACTTC

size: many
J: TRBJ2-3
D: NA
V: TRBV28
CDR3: CASSFLGGGLYRDTQYF
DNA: TGTGCCAGCAGTTTTTTGGGCGGGGGCCTTTACCGGGATACGCAGTATTTT

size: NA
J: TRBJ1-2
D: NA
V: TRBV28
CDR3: CASKAGGYGYTF
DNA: TGTGCCAGTAAGGCGGGAGGCTATGGCTACACCTTC

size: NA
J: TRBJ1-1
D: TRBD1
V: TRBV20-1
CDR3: CSARTGTEAFF
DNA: TGCAGTGCCAGGACAGGAACTGAAGCTTTCTTT

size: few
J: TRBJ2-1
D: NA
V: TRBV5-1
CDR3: CASSLAYGTYNEQFF
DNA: TGCGCCAGCAGCTTGGCTTACGGGACATACAATGAGCAGTTCTTC

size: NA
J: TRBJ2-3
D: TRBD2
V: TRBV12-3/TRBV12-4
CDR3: CASSRTSVKYADMQYF
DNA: TGTGCCAGCAGTCGGACTAGCGTAAAGTACGCAGATATGCAGTATTTT

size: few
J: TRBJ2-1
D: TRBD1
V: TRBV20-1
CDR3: CSARDNSRGQTYNEQFF
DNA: TGCAGTGCTAGAGATAATAGTAGGGGGCAAACCTACAATGAGCAGTTCTTC

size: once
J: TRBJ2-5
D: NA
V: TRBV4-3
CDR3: CASSQERAGAWEQYF
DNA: TGCGCCAGCAGCCAAGAGCGGGCAGGGGCTTGGGAGCAGTACTTC